This entry features one T cell receptor (beta chain) sequence. The antigen remains unidentified. V shed 5 bases and J 2 bases; nucleotides not matched to a gene: 4. Germline lookup yields CDR1 PRHDT and CDR2 FYEKMQ (reference sequence). This CDR3 has 15 residues. The data were obtained in a study of T-cell memory formation after mild COVID-19. MiXCR, run by TCRdb on the 5' RACE reads, gives a single entry per CDR3 protein. The sample yields about 200,000 distinct CDR3 sequences, over 9.5% seen once. Study observations and caveats: Contracting CD4+ clones were located mainly in CM and EM, and CD8+ clones in EMRA. Whereas later expanders leaned CD4+, clones contracting day 15 to 85 showed a balanced CD4/CD8 makeup.

The V gene is TRBV13, the J gene TRBJ2-7, with TRBD2 matching 12 bases. Sequenced input: PBMCs or a T cell subset sorted from them (not recorded which). This sequence was found in a man between 18 and 35 years old who had mild COVID-19 (a few samples of this study predate the infection). Cell type and time point are not known. CDR3 sequence: CASSLRTSGAYEQYF. CDR3 DNA: TGTGCCAGCAGCCTAAGGACTAGCGGGGCCTACGAGCAGTACTTC. Full variable domain (remainder filled in from reference TRBV13 and TRBJ2-7): AAGVIQSPRHLIKEKRETATLKCYPIPRHDTVYWYQQGPGQDPQFLISFYEKMQSDKGSIPDRFSAQQFSDYHSELNMSSLELGDSALYFCASSLRTSGAYEQYFGPGTRLTVT.